These T cell receptor beta chains were read from a single sample in a study of blood T cell repertoires in COVID-19. The assay was immunoSEQ multiplex PCR, and TCRdb's table has in-frame clones only and misses some. The sample consists of around 89,000 clones, roughly nine tenths of them appearing once. The specimen sequenced was peripheral blood. All receptors come from a man between 50 and 59 years old with acute or convalescent COVID-19. CDR3s include the opening cysteine and the closing phenylalanine or tryptophan. D genes are given only for firm matches. Rows give clone size only sometimes, using once, few, many, or a class for an expanded clone.

16	few	TRBV27	.	TRBJ1-5	TGTGCCAGCAGTTTAGGTCCGCGGTATAGCAATCAGCCCCAGCATTTT	CASSLGPRYSNQPQHF
13	.	TRBV24-1	.	TRBJ2-1	TGTGCCACCAGTGACCGTTGGCACAATGAGCAGTTCTTC	CATSDRWHNEQFF
15	once	TRBV6-5	.	TRBJ1-2	TGTGCCAGAACCTCCGGGACAACAAGGGGCTATGGCTACACCTTC	CARTSGTTRGYGYTF
14	.	TRBV5-1	.	TRBJ1-2	TGCGCCAGCAGCTTGGAACCTTCGGGGGAGGGCTACACCTTC	CASSLEPSGEGYTF
15	.	TRBV2	TRBD1	TRBJ1-2	TGTGCCAGCAGTGAAAGAGCAGGGGGTTACTATGGCTACACCTTC	CASSERAGGYYGYTF
16	.	TRBV7-2	.	TRBJ1-5	TGTGCCAGCAGCTCCTCAGGCGGGTTTTGGAATCAGCCCCAGCATTTT	CASSSSGGFWNQPQHF
13	.	TRBV27	.	TRBJ2-7	TGTGCCAGCAGTCACGGACTGTACTACGAGCAGTACTTC	CASSHGLYYEQYF
16	.	TRBV5-1	TRBD1	TRBJ1-4	TGCGCCAGCAGCCCCGGGACAGTGGCAACTAATGAAAAACTGTTTTTT	CASSPGTVATNEKLFF
13	.	TRBV7-3	.	TRBJ2-1	TGTGCCAGCAGCTTATCAGGGTACAATGAGCAGTTCTTC	CASSLSGYNEQFF
15	.	TRBV7-2	.	TRBJ1-3	TGTGCCAGCACCGCACAGGGCCGTGCAGGAAACACCATATATTTT	CASTAQGRAGNTIYF
14	.	TRBV7-3	TRBD1	TRBJ2-2	TGTGCCAGCAGCCCGTCGGACAGGACCGGGGAGCTGTTTTTT	CASSPSDRTGELFF
13	.	TRBV2	.	TRBJ1-1	TGTGCCAGCAGTCGCGACACCTACACTGAAGCTTTCTTT	CASSRDTYTEAFF
17	.	TRBV7-2	.	TRBJ1-5	TGTGCCAGCAGCTTGGACACCATTCGACGGAACAATCAGCCCCAGCATTTT	CASSLDTIRRNNQPQHF
12	.	TRBV12-3/TRBV12-4	TRBD1	TRBJ1-1	TGTGCCAGCAGTTCCGGACAGGGTACGGCTTTCTTT	CASSSGQGTAFF
12	.	TRBV2	.	TRBJ2-5	TGTGCCAGCGGCCGGGGCCAAGAGACCCAGTACTTC	CASGRGQETQYF
19	.	TRBV9	TRBD1	TRBJ1-2	TGTGCCAGCAGCCCGAGAAGTAAATTGACAGGGGCGCCTAGGTATGGCTACACCTTC	CASSPRSKLTGAPRYGYTF
12	.	TRBV9	.	TRBJ1-1	TGTGCCAGCAGCCCCCGCGGGGGCCTAGCTTTCTTT	CASSPRGGLAFF
14	.	TRBV29-1	.	TRBJ2-7	TGCAGCGCCACGAGGCAGGGGAGCTCCTACGAGCAGTACTTC	CSATRQGSSYEQYF
15	once	TRBV10-3	TRBD2	TRBJ2-3	TGTGCCATCAGGGATCTAGCGGGGGGCACAGATACGCAGTATTTT	CAIRDLAGGTDTQYF
15	.	TRBV7-2	.	TRBJ1-6	TGTGCCAGCAGCCCGAGAGAGGGTTTCGGTTCACCCCTCCACTTT	CASSPREGFGSPLHF
12	.	TRBV6-5	.	TRBJ1-4	TGTGCCAGCAGTAAAAGAGCTGAAAAACTGTTTTTT	CASSKRAEKLFF
14	.	TRBV19	TRBD1	TRBJ1-1	TGTGCCAGTAGTGCAGACAGGGAGAACACTGAAGCTTTCTTT	CASSADRENTEAFF
13	.	TRBV5-1	.	TRBJ1-1	TGCGCCAGCAGCCTTCAGGGGAACACTGAAGCTTTCTTT	CASSLQGNTEAFF
14	few	TRBV5-6	.	TRBJ1-2	TGTGCCAGCAGCTTGGGCCAGGGGACCCATGGCTACACCTTC	CASSLGQGTHGYTF